This T cell receptor (beta chain) was captured by sequencing in a study of blood T cell repertoires in COVID-19. Across the whole study: Sites in the United States, Italy and Spain provided acute and convalescent COVID-19 samples.

Some clones are missing from TCRdb's copy, which holds only in-frame ones; the method was immunoSEQ multiplex PCR. The sample consists of fewer than 70,000 clones, around 79% of them appearing once. The table lists this clone with a few counts. This CDR3 comprises 15 residues. The germline CDR1 and CDR2 sequences are PRHDT and FYEKMQ (reference sequence). Trimming cost V 3 bases and J 3 bases; bases outside gene matches: 4. Material for sequencing was peripheral blood. This chain links TRBV13 with TRBJ2-7, with TRBD1 identical over 11 bases. This sequence originates from a human donor in a cohort sampled during active COVID-19. The CDR3 is CASSLAGTGGYEQYF. CDR3 nucleotides: TGTGCCAGCAGCTTGGCCGGGACAGGGGGCTACGAGCAGTACTTC.